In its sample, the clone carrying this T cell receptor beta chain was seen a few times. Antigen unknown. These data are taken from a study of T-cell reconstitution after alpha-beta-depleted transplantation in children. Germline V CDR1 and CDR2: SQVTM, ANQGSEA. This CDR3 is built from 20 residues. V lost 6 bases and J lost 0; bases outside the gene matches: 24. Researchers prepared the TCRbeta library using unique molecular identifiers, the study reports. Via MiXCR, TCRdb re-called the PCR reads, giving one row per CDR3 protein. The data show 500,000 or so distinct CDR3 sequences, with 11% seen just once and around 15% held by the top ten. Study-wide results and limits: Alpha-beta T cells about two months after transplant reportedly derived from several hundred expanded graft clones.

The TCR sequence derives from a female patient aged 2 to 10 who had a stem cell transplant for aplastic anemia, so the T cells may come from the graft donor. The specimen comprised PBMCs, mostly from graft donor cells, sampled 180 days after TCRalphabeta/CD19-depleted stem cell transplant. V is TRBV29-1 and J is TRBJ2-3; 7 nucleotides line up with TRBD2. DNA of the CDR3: TGCAGCGTCGAGGGGATGGATAGCGGGTCTCCACTTACTAGCACAGATACGCAGTATTTT. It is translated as CSVEGMDSGSPLTSTDTQYF.